Included here is one T cell receptor beta chain sequence, with context. What it binds is not known. Profiling relied on immunoSEQ multiplex PCR, and the TCRdb table lists in-frame clones only, not all of them. The sample has 90,000 to 120,000 clones; over 75% are singletons. The entry originates in a study of T cell responses to AZD1222 COVID-19 vaccine. Study results and caveats: The donor group comprised mostly white British people and more females; the analysis possibly underestimated clonal diversity. Spike-wide coverage was observed for vaccine-associated CD4 TCRs, with dominant responses at 160-218 and 743-854. With two AZD1222 doses given, Spike-specific TCR breadth and depth both rose.

CDR3 length: 14 residues. Looked up from germline, CDR1 is ENHRY and CDR2 is SYGVKD. Trimming removed 0 bases from V and 2 bases from J, with 7 bases in between. The chain links TRBV10-3 to TRBJ2-5; D might be TRBD1 (5 bases). The material sequenced was peripheral blood, taken on day 0 of AZD1222 vaccination. The source of this sequence is an adult in good health. CDR3 bases: TGTGCCATCAGTGAGTCAGGGGCTCAAGAGACCCAGTACTTC. Protein sequence: CAISESGAQETQYF.